This T cell receptor beta chain was identified in a study of metastatic and nonmetastatic thyroid tumors. Germline V CDR1 and CDR2: MNHEY, SMNVEV (reference sequence). V shed 5 bases and J shed 13 bases, with 27 bases lying between them. This CDR3 comprises 16 residues. Each patient went into thyroid surgery without having received any treatment. TCRdb reprocessed the PCR reads using MiXCR. The profile shows 30,000 or so clones, around 25% of them singletons. The source is a female donor with papillary thyroid cancer or a benign thyroid nodule (not recorded which). Some clones in this sample may be carry-over from other donors' samples. The chain combines TRBV27 with TRBJ2-1, with TRBD2 as a possible D gene (6 bases). Sequencing was done on a sample of blood. The CDR3 nucleotides are TGTGCCAGCAGTAAGGGTTCGGGGCTGGAGGGCCTTGATCAGTTCTTC. Encoded protein: CASSKGSGLEGLDQFF.